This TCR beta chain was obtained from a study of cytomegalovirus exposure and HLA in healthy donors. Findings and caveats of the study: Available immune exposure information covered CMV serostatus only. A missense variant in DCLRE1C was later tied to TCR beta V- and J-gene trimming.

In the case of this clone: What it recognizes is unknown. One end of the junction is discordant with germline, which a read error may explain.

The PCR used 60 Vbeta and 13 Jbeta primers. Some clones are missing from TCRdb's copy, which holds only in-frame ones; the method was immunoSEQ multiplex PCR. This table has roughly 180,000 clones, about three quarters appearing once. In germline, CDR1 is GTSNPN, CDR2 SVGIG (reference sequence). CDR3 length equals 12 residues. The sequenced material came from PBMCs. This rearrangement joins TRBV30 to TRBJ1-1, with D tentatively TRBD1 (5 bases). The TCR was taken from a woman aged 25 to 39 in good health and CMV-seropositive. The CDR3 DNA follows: TGTGCCTGGACCTTAGGCGCCCGGAAGGGGATCTTT. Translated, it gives CAWTLGARKGIF.